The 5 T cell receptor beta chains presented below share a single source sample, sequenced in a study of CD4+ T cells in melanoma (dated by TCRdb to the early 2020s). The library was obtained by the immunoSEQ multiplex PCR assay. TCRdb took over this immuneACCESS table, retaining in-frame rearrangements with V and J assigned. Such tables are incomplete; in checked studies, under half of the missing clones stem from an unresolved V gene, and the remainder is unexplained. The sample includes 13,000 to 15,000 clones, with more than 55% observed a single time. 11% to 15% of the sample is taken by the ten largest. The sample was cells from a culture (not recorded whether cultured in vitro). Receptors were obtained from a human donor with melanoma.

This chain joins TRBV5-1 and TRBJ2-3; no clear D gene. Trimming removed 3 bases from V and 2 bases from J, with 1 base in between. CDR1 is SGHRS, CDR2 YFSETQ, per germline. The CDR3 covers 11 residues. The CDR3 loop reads CASSYTDTQYF. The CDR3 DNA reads TGCGCCAGCAGCTACACAGATACGCAGTATTTT.

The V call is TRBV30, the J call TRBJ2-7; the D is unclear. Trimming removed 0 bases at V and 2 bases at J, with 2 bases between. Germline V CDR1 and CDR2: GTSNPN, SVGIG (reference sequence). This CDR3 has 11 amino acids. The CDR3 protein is CAWSVAYEQYF. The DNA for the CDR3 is TGTGCCTGGAGTGTAGCCTACGAGCAGTACTTC.

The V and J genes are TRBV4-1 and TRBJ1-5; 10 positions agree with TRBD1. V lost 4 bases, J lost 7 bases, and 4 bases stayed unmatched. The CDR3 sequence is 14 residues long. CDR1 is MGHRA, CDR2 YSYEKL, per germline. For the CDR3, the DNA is TGCGCCAGCAGCCTAGGACAGGGGGAGCAGCCCCAGCATTTT. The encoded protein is CASSLGQGEQPQHF.

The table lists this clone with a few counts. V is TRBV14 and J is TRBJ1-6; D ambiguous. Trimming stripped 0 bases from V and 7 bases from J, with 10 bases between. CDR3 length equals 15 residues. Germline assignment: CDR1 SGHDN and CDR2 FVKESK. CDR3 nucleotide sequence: TGTGCCAGCAGCCAAGAATGGGCGGCAAATTCACCCCTCCACTTT. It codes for CASSQEWAANSPLHF.

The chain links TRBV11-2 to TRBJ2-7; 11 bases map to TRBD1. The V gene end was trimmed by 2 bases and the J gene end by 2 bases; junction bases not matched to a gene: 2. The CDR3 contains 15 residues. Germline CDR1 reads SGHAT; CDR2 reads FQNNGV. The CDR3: CASSLRDRGTYEQYF. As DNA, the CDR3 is TGTGCCAGCAGCTTACGGGACAGGGGGACCTACGAGCAGTACTTC.